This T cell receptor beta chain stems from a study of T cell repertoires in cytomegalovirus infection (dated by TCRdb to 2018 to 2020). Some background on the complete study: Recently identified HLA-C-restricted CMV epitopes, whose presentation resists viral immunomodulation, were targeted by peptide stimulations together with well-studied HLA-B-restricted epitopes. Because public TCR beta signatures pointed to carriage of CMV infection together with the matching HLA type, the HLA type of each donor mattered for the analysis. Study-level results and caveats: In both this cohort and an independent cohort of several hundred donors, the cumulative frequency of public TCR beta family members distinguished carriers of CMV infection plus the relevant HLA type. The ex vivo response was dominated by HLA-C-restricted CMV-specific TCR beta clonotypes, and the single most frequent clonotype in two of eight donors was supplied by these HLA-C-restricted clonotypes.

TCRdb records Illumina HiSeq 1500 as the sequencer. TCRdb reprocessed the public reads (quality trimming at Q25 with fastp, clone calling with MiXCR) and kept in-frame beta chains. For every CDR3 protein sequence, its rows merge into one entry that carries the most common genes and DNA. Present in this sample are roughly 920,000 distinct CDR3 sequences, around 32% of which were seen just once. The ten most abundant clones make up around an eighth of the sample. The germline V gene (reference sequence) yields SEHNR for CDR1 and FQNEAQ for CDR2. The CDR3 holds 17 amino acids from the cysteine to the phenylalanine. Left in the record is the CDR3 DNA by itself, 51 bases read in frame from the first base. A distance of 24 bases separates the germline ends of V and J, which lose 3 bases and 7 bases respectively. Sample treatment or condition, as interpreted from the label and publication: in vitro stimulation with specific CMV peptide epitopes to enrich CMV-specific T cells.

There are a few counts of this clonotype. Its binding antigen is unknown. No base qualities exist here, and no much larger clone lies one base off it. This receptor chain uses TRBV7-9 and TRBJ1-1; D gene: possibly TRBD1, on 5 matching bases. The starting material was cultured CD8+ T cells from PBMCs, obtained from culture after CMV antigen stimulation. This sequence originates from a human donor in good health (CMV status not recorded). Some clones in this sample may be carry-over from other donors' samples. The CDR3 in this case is CASSFHSVQDNHDEAFF. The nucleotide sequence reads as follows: TGTGCCAGCAGCTTTCACTCGGTCCAGGACAATCATGATGAAGCTTTCTTT.